The 3 T cell receptor beta chains presented below share a single source sample, sequenced in a study of T cell responses to AZD1222 COVID-19 vaccine. The repertoire was sequenced with immunoSEQ multiplex PCR; TCRdb's copy has only in-frame clones and lacks some. Among over 100,000 clones listed, approximately 91% were seen once. The material sequenced was peripheral blood, taken 28 days after the second AZD1222 dose. These receptors all come from an adult who received the AZD1222 COVID-19 vaccine.

The rearrangement uses TRBV9 and TRBJ2-1; no clear D gene. CDR1 is SGDLS, CDR2 YYNGEE, per germline. Trimming cost V 0 bases and J 0 bases, with 7 bases left between them. The length of the CDR3 is 15 residues. In nucleotides, the CDR3 is TGTGCCAGCAGCGTAGGGGTCAGCTCCTACAATGAGCAGTTCTTC. Its translation is CASSVGVSSYNEQFF.

V and J are TRBV7-8 and TRBJ1-1; D is possibly TRBD1 (5 bases). CDR3 size: 16 residues. Trimming removed 0 bases at V and 1 base at J, with 12 bases between. Germline-derived CDR1 and CDR2 are SGHVS and FQNEAQ. The CDR3 is CASSLALGQGNTEAFF. In DNA, the CDR3 is TGTGCCAGCAGCTTAGCGCTGGGGCAGGGGAACACTGAAGCTTTCTTT.

V gene TRBV9 combines with J gene TRBJ2-1; tentative D call: TRBD1 (6 bases). The CDR3 length is 14 residues. The ends were cut back, 2 bases at V and 7 bases at J, with 13 bases in the middle. Germline CDR1 SGDLS, CDR2 YYNGEE. DNA for the CDR3: TGTGCCAGCAGCGTTTCAGGGGTCGAGAATGAGCAGTTCTTC. Translated: CASSVSGVENEQFF.